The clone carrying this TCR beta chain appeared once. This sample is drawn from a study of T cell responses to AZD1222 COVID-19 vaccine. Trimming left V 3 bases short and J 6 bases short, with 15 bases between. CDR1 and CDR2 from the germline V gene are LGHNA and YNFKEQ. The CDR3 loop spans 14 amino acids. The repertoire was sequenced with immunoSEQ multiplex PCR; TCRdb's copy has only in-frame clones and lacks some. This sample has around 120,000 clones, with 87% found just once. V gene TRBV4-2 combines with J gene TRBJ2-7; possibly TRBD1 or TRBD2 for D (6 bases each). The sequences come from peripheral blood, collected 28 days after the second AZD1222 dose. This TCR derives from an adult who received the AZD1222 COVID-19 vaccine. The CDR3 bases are TGTGCCAGCAGCCAGGTTTCGGGGGCCGTCGAGCAGTACTTC. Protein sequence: CASSQVSGAVEQYF.